Listed below are T cell receptor beta chains from one sample, sequenced in a study of T cells in Graves' hyperthyroidism and ophthalmopathy. MiXCR, applied by TCRdb to the multiplex PCR reads, yields one record per CDR3 protein. The sample yields more than 500,000 distinct CDR3 sequences, 12% to 15% seen once. The specimen was blood. These receptors all come from a woman aged 40 to 55 with Graves' hyperthyroidism. CDR3s include the opening cysteine and the closing phenylalanine or tryptophan. A D gene is named only where the DNA matches it firmly. Clone size is not always given. Where it is, it says once, few, many or a class for expanded clones.

CDR3aa: CASSRLEKGQDEKLFF
CDR3nt: TGTGCCAGTAGTAGGCTCGAGAAGGGTCAGGATGAAAAACTGTTTTTT
d_gene: NA
v_gene: TRBV19
j_gene: TRBJ1-4
abundance: few

CDR3aa: CASSYGTSGPYNEQFF
CDR3nt: TGTGCCAGCAGTTACGGGACTAGCGGGCCATACAATGAGCAGTTCTTC
d_gene: TRBD2
v_gene: TRBV6-2/TRBV6-3
j_gene: TRBJ2-1
abundance: many

CDR3aa: CASSSTTGAPRGTDTQYF
CDR3nt: TGCGCCAGCAGCTCGACGACGGGAGCCCCTAGGGGCACAGATACGCAGTATTTT
d_gene: NA
v_gene: TRBV5-1
j_gene: TRBJ2-3
abundance: many

CDR3aa: CASKGSDSYEQYF
CDR3nt: TGTGCCAGCAAGGGTAGCGACTCCTACGAGCAGTACTTC
d_gene: NA
v_gene: TRBV27
j_gene: TRBJ2-7
abundance: many

CDR3aa: CAISEDRGLREYNEQFF
CDR3nt: TGTGCCATCAGTGAGGACAGGGGGCTGAGGGAGTACAATGAGCAGTTCTTC
d_gene: TRBD1
v_gene: TRBV10-3
j_gene: TRBJ2-1
abundance: few

CDR3aa: CSAVDRGLTDTQYF
CDR3nt: TGCAGTGCTGTGGACAGGGGGCTAACAGATACGCAGTATTTT
d_gene: TRBD1
v_gene: TRBV20-1
j_gene: TRBJ2-3
abundance: many

CDR3aa: CASSLKFGGDEQYF
CDR3nt: TGCGCCAGCAGCTTGAAATTTGGCGGAGACGAGCAGTACTTC
d_gene: NA
v_gene: TRBV5-1
j_gene: TRBJ2-7
abundance: many

CDR3aa: CASSPVAGITSGSYEQYF
CDR3nt: TGTGCCAGCTCACCAGTTGCAGGTATTACGTCCGGCTCCTACGAGCAGTACTTC
d_gene: NA
v_gene: TRBV18
j_gene: TRBJ2-7
abundance: NA

CDR3aa: CASSPLLLARGTSSYNEQFF
CDR3nt: TGTGCCAGCTCACCACTCTTACTGGCCCGAGGGACCAGCTCCTACAATGAGCAGTTCTTC
d_gene: NA
v_gene: TRBV18
j_gene: TRBJ2-1
abundance: NA

CDR3aa: CATSEGGSGEQYF
CDR3nt: TGTGCCACCAGTGAAGGCGGCTCTGGTGAGCAGTACTTC
d_gene: NA
v_gene: TRBV24-1
j_gene: TRBJ2-7
abundance: many

CDR3aa: CASSERVTEAFF
CDR3nt: TGTGCCAGCAGTGAGCGGGTTACTGAAGCTTTCTTT
d_gene: NA
v_gene: TRBV2
j_gene: TRBJ1-1
abundance: many

CDR3aa: CASSALTGNQETQYF
CDR3nt: TGTGCCAGCAGCGCCTTGACAGGGAATCAAGAGACCCAGTACTTC
d_gene: TRBD1
v_gene: TRBV9
j_gene: TRBJ2-5
abundance: many

CDR3aa: CASSFRTDYGYTF
CDR3nt: TGTGCCAGCAGTTTCAGGACCGACTATGGCTACACCTTC
d_gene: NA
v_gene: TRBV28
j_gene: TRBJ1-2
abundance: few

CDR3aa: CASSSLVLNGDEQFF
CDR3nt: TGTGCCAGCAGCTCACTAGTTTTAAACGGCGATGAGCAGTTCTTC
d_gene: NA
v_gene: TRBV7-9
j_gene: TRBJ2-1
abundance: many

CDR3aa: CSVDSQSADTGELFF
CDR3nt: TGCAGCGTTGATTCCCAGAGTGCCGACACCGGGGAGCTGTTTTTT
d_gene: NA
v_gene: TRBV29-1
j_gene: TRBJ2-2
abundance: few

CDR3aa: CASSPLTLYGYTF
CDR3nt: TGTGCCAGCAGTCCTTTGACCCTATATGGCTACACCTTC
d_gene: NA
v_gene: TRBV12-3/TRBV12-4
j_gene: TRBJ1-2
abundance: NA

CDR3aa: CASSLEGAAPGETQYF
CDR3nt: TGTGCCAGCAGCTTAGAGGGGGCGGCCCCGGGCGAGACCCAGTACTTC
d_gene: NA
v_gene: TRBV11-3
j_gene: TRBJ2-5
abundance: few

CDR3aa: CASSISPDSNEQFF
CDR3nt: TGTGCCAGTAGTATATCTCCAGACTCCAATGAGCAGTTCTTC
d_gene: NA
v_gene: TRBV19
j_gene: TRBJ2-1
abundance: few

CDR3aa: CAWSVSRQSSGANVLTF
CDR3nt: TGTGCCTGGAGTGTCAGCAGGCAGAGCTCTGGGGCCAACGTCCTGACTTTC
d_gene: NA
v_gene: TRBV30
j_gene: TRBJ2-6
abundance: many

CDR3aa: CASSPEGVRGYTF
CDR3nt: TGTGCCAGCAGCCCCGAAGGGGTGCGTGGCTACACCTTC
d_gene: NA
v_gene: TRBV7-8
j_gene: TRBJ1-2
abundance: NA

CDR3aa: CSVEWVDEQFF
CDR3nt: TGCAGCGTTGAATGGGTTGATGAGCAGTTCTTC
d_gene: NA
v_gene: TRBV29-1
j_gene: TRBJ2-1
abundance: NA

CDR3aa: CASSSLLAGALYVDTQYF
CDR3nt: TGTGCCAGCAGTTCCCTACTGGCGGGAGCCCTTTATGTGGATACGCAGTATTTT
d_gene: TRBD2
v_gene: TRBV28
j_gene: TRBJ2-3
abundance: many

CDR3aa: CSARDPGGTYEQYF
CDR3nt: TGCAGTGCTAGAGATCCGGGGGGTACCTACGAGCAGTACTTC
d_gene: TRBD2
v_gene: TRBV20-1
j_gene: TRBJ2-7
abundance: few

CDR3aa: CSPPVAKGGDTQYF
CDR3nt: TGCAGTCCCCCCGTGGCTAAGGGGGGAGATACGCAGTATTTT
d_gene: NA
v_gene: TRBV20-1
j_gene: TRBJ2-3
abundance: few

CDR3aa: CASSPRGGGGNQPQHF
CDR3nt: TGTGCCAGCAGTCCTAGGGGGGGAGGGGGGAATCAGCCCCAGCATTTT
d_gene: NA
v_gene: TRBV6-2/TRBV6-3
j_gene: TRBJ1-5
abundance: NA

CDR3aa: CSGGQPNSEAFF
CDR3nt: TGCAGCGGGGGACAGCCTAACTCTGAAGCTTTCTTT
d_gene: TRBD1
v_gene: TRBV29-1
j_gene: TRBJ1-1
abundance: many

CDR3aa: CASSLSGQPSYEQYF
CDR3nt: TGCGCCAGCAGCCTTAGCGGGCAGCCCTCATACGAGCAGTACTTC
d_gene: TRBD2
v_gene: TRBV4-1
j_gene: TRBJ2-7
abundance: few

CDR3aa: CASSLDRANQPQHF
CDR3nt: TGTGCCAGCAGTCTCGACAGGGCAAACCAGCCCCAGCATTTT
d_gene: TRBD1
v_gene: TRBV6-2/TRBV6-3
j_gene: TRBJ1-5
abundance: many

CDR3aa: CASSLGLAGVPHEQYF
CDR3nt: TGTGCCAGCAGCTTGGGACTAGCGGGAGTACCCCACGAGCAGTACTTC
d_gene: TRBD2
v_gene: TRBV7-2
j_gene: TRBJ2-7
abundance: many